This TCR beta chain was sequenced in a study of T cell responses to AZD1222 COVID-19 vaccine. Study-level results: Repertoires were obtained only post-peak T cell response. Among those given AZD1222, only 5 to 7 were seropositive at baseline. There were mostly white British donors and more females than males, and clonal diversity was possibly underestimated.

Concerning this clone: Its target is unknown.

From germline, CDR1 is LGHDT and CDR2 YNNKEL (reference sequence). The CDR3 totals 18 residues. The ends lost 7 bases at V and 4 bases at J; junction bases unmatched: 12. TCRdb keeps only in-frame clones here, not all; method: immunoSEQ multiplex PCR. Of tens of thousands of clones listed, 88% were seen once; the top ten hold less than 9.5%. This rearrangement joins TRBV3-1 (or the pseudogene TRBV3-2) to TRBJ2-1, with 14 bases identical to TRBD2. The TCR was taken from an adult in good health. The input for sequencing was peripheral blood, taken on day 0 of AZD1222 vaccination. The CDR3 nucleotides read TGTGCCAGCACCCCGACGGCGAGACTAGCGGGAGGGTACAATGAGCAGTTCTTC. Translating it yields CASTPTARLAGGYNEQFF.